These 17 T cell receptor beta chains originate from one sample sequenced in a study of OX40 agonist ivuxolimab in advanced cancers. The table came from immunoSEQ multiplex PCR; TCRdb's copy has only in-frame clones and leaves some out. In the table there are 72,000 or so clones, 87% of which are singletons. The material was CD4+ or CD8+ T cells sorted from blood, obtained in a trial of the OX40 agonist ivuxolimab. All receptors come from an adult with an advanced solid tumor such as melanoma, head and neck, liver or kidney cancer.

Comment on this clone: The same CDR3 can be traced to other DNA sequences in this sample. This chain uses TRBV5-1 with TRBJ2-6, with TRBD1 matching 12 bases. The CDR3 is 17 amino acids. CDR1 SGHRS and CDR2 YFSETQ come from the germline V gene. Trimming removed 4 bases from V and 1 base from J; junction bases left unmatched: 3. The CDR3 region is CASSPGQGASGANVLTF. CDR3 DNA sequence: TGCGCCAGCAGCCCGGGACAGGGGGCTTCTGGGGCCAACGTCCTGACTTTC.

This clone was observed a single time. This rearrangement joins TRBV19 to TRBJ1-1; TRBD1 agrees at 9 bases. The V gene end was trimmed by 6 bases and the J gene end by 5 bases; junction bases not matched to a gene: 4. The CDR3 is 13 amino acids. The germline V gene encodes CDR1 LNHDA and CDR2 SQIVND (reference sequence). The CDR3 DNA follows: TGTGCCAGTAGCCAACAGGGGGCGACTGAAGCTTTCTTT. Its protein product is CASSQQGATEAFF.

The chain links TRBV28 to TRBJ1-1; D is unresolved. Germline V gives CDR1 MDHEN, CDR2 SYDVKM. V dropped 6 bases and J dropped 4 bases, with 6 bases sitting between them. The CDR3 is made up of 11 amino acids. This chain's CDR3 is CASRRITEAFF. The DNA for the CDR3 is TGTGCCAGCAGGCGAATCACTGAAGCTTTCTTT.

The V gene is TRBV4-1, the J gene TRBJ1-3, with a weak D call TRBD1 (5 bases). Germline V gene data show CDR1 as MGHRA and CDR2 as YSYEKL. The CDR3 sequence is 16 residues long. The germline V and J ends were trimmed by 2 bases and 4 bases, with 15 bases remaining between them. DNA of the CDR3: TGCGCCAGCAGCCAACTTGGGGGGGTTTCCGGAAACACCATATATTTT. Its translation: CASSQLGGVSGNTIYF.

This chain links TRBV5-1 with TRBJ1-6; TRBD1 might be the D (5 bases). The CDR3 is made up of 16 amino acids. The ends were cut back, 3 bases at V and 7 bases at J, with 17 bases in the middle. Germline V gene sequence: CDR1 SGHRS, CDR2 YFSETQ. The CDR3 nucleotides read TGCGCCAGCAGCTCAGGGTCGGTGCAGGGAAATTCACCCCTCCACTTT. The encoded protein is CASSSGSVQGNSPLHF. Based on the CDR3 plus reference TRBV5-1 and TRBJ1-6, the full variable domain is KAGVTQTPRYLIKTRGQQVTLSCSPISGHRSVSWYQQTPGQGLQFLFEYFSETQRNKGNFPGRFSGRQFSNSRSEMNVSTLELGDSALYLCASSSGSVQGNSPLHFGNGTRLTVT.

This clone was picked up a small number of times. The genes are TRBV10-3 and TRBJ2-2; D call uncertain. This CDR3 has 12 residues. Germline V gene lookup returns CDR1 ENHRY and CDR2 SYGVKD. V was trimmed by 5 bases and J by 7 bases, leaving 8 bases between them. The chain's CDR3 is CAISSRYGELFF. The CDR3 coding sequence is TGTGCCATCAGTAGCCGGTACGGGGAGCTGTTTTTT.

DNA of the CDR3: TGTGCCAGTAGTACAGCCGGGACTCGGGGGAATGAGCAGTTCTTC. This codes for CASSTAGTRGNEQFF. The gene calls are TRBV19 and TRBJ2-1; D is possibly TRBD2 (6 bases). V was clipped by 4 bases and J by 7 bases, with 17 bases between them. Germline CDR1 and CDR2: LNHDA and SQIVND (reference sequence). The CDR3 contains 15 residues.

CDR3 in DNA: TGCGCCAGCAGTCGACGTGGACAGCTTAATGAAAAACTGTTTTTT. Its translation: CASSRRGQLNEKLFF. The chain employs TRBV4-1 and TRBJ1-4, with D possibly TRBD1 on 6 matching bases. V lost 6 bases and J lost 4, with 15 bases in between. The germline gives CDR1 MGHRA, CDR2 YSYEKL. The CDR3 runs to 15 residues.

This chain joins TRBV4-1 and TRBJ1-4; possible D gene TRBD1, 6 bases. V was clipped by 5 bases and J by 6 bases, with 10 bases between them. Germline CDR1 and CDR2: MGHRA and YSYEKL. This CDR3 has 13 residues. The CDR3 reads CASSRTEDEKLFF. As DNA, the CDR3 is TGCGCCAGCAGCAGGACAGAGGATGAAAAACTGTTTTTT.

The CDR3 DNA sequence: TGTGCCAGCAGTAGGAGCCAGAATATTCGTCAGCCCCAGCATTTT. It codes for CASSRSQNIRQPQHF. The chain combines TRBV6-5 with TRBJ1-5; no reliable D call. The V end was cut by 5 bases, the J end by 6 bases, with 17 bases between. The CDR3 totals 15 residues. Germline CDR1 is MNHEY and CDR2 is SVGAGI.

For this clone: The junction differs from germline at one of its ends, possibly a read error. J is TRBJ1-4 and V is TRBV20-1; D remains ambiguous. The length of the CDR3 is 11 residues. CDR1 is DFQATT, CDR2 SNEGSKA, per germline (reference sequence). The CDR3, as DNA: TGCAGTGCTAGCCATAATGGAAAACTGTTTTTT. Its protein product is CSASHNGKLFF.

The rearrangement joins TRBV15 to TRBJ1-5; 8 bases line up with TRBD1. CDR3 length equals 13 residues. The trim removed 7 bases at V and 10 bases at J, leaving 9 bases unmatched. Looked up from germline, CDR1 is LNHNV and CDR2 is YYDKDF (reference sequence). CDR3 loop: CATTGGGRSPQHF. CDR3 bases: TGTGCCACCACAGGGGGCGGGCGGAGTCCCCAGCATTTT.

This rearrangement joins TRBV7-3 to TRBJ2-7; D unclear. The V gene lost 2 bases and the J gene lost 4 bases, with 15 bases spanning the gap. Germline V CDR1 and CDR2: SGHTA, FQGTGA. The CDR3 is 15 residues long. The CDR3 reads CASSLSPGSTYEQYF. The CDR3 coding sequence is TGTGCCAGCAGCTTATCCCCGGGCTCGACGTACGAGCAGTACTTC.

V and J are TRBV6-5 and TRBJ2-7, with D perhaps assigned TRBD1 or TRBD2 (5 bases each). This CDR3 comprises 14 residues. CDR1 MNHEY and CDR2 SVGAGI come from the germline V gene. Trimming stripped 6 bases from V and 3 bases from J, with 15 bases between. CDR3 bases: TGTGCCAGCAGCGTCTCGGGGCCCAACTACGAGCAGTACTTC. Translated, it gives CASSVSGPNYEQYF.

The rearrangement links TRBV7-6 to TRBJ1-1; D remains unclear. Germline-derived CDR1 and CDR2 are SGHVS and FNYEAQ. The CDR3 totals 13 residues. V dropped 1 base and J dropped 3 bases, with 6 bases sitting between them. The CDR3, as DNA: TGTGCCAGCAGCTTAGATAGGGACACTGAAGCTTTCTTT. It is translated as CASSLDRDTEAFF.

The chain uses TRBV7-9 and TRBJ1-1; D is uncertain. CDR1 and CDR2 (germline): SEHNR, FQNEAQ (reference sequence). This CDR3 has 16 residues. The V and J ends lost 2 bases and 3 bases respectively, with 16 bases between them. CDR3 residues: CASSLLVVKADTEAFF. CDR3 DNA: TGTGCCAGCAGCTTACTCGTTGTCAAGGCAGACACTGAAGCTTTCTTT. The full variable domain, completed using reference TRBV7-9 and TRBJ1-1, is DTGVSQNPRHKITKRGQNVTFRCDPISEHNRLYWYRQTLGQGPEFLTYFQNEAQLEKSRLLSDRFSAERPKGSFSTLEIQRTEQGDSAMYLCASSLLVVKADTEAFFGQGTRLTVV.

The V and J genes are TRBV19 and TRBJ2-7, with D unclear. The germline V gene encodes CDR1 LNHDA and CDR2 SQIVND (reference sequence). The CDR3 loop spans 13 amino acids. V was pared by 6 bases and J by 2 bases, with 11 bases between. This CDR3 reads CASSTWAPYEQYF. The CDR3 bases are TGTGCCAGTAGCACCTGGGCCCCCTACGAGCAGTACTTC.